Presented here are 31 T cell receptor beta chains from one specimen sequenced in a study of blood T cell repertoires in COVID-19. Produced via immunoSEQ multiplex PCR; TCRdb's table is partial and in-frame only. The data contain 80,000 to 95,000 clones, 85% to 90% of them singletons. Sequencing was done on a sample of peripheral blood. These receptors all come from a woman aged 80 or over in a cohort sampled during active or convalescent COVID-19.

The V gene is TRBV7-8, the J gene TRBJ2-1; weak D call: TRBD1 (5 bases). Looked up from germline, CDR1 is SGHVS and CDR2 is FQNEAQ. This CDR3 has 14 residues. Trimming pared 5 bases from V and 2 bases from J, leaving 10 bases between. The CDR3, as DNA: TGTGCCAGCAGCCCCCAGGGAACCTACAATGAGCAGTTCTTC. Amino acids: CASSPQGTYNEQFF.

The CDR3 bases are TGTGCCACCAGCCCAAGGCAGGGTCACGAGCAGTACGTC. It specifies CATSPRQGHEQYV. The chain combines TRBV15 with TRBJ2-7; a weak D match, TRBD1 (5 bases). CDR3 length: 13 amino acids. Germline lookup yields CDR1 LNHNV and CDR2 YYDKDF (reference sequence). V was trimmed by 5 bases and J by 5 bases, leaving 13 bases between them.

The chain uses TRBV10-3 and TRBJ2-7, with TRBD1 matching over 7 bases. The V and J ends lost 4 bases and 2 bases, in that order; junction bases with no gene match: 5. The CDR3 consists of 14 residues. CDR1 and CDR2 (germline): ENHRY, SYGVKD. The CDR3 DNA reads TGTGCCATCAGTGCTCAGGGGGAGACCTACGAGCAGTACTTC. Translated, it gives CAISAQGETYEQYF.

This chain joins TRBV10-2 and TRBJ1-2; D perhaps matches TRBD1 (5 bases). Per the germline V gene, CDR1 is WSHSY and CDR2 is SAAADI. The V end was cut by 3 bases, the J end by 4 bases, with 9 bases between. The CDR3 extends over 13 amino acids. CDR3 sequence: CASSDQGLYGYTF. CDR3 DNA: TGCGCCAGCAGTGATCAGGGTCTCTATGGCTACACCTTC.

This chain uses TRBV7-9 with TRBJ2-7, with 7 bases identical to TRBD2. CDR3 length equals 13 residues. The germline CDR1 and CDR2 sequences are SEHNR and FQNEAQ (reference sequence). V lost 5 bases, J lost 0 bases, and 1 base stayed unmatched. CDR3 nucleotides: TGTGCCAGCAGCGCTAGCGGCTCCTACGAGCAGTACTTC. This codes for CASSASGSYEQYF.

This clone has a handful of counts. This chain uses TRBV10-3 with TRBJ1-1; TRBD1 aligns across 11 bases. The CDR3 has 15 residues. Germline CDR1 is ENHRY and CDR2 is SYGVKD. V gave up 6 bases and J gave up 4 bases; unmatched junction bases: 7. The CDR3 coding sequence is TGTGCCATCAGATATCCCGGGACAGGGGGCACTGAAGCTTTCTTT. This codes for CAIRYPGTGGTEAFF.

About this clone: Within the sample, other DNA sequences also encode this same CDR3. The J gene is TRBJ1-4, the V gene TRBV5-1; D gene unclear. Germline V gene data show CDR1 as SGHRS and CDR2 as YFSETQ. This CDR3 region has 14 residues. Trimming left V 3 bases short and J 2 bases short, with 8 bases between. CDR3 protein: CASSSGSTNEKLFF. The CDR3 coding sequence is TGCGCCAGCAGCTCCGGTTCTACTAATGAAAAACTGTTTTTT.

This chain connects TRBV5-4 to TRBJ2-2; 8 nucleotides match TRBD2. The CDR3 covers 15 residues. With V trimmed by 0 bases and J by 7 bases, 5 bases remained unmatched. The V gene's germline CDR1 is SGHNT and CDR2 YYREEE (reference sequence). CDR3 bases: TGTGCCAGCAGCTTGGTACTAGCGGAAGGCGGGGAGCTGTTTTTT. This translates into CASSLVLAEGGELFF.

The V call is TRBV4-1, the J call TRBJ1-5, with 9 bases matching TRBD1. V shed 7 bases and J 0 bases; nucleotides not matched to a gene: 4. The CDR3 is made up of 15 amino acids. In germline, CDR1 is MGHRA, CDR2 YSYEKL. The CDR3 nucleotides read TGCGCCAGCAAACAGGGGGCGGATAGCAATCAGCCCCAGCATTTT. It translates to CASKQGADSNQPQHF.

The chain recombines TRBV29-1 with TRBJ1-1; 7 bases are shared with TRBD1. Germline loops: CDR1 SQVTM, CDR2 ANQGSEA. The length of the CDR3 is 13 residues. V shed 6 bases and J 1 base; nucleotides not matched to a gene: 5. CDR3 amino acids: CSVRGQENTEAFF. The CDR3 bases are TGCAGCGTGCGTGGACAGGAGAACACTGAAGCTTTCTTT.

The chain employs TRBV4-1 and TRBJ2-1, with 7 bases fitting TRBD2. The germline gives CDR1 MGHRA, CDR2 YSYEKL. CDR3 size: 13 residues. The J segment lost 9 bases and the V segment lost 6 bases, leaving 8 bases of the junction unmatched. CDR3 nucleotide sequence: TGCGCCAGCAGTCGTCTAGCGGATGGTGAGCAGTTCTTC. It encodes CASSRLADGEQFF.

V and J are TRBV28 and TRBJ2-4, with D possibly being TRBD1 (5 bases). The CDR3 runs 19 residues. Germline V CDR1 and CDR2: MDHEN, SYDVKM. Trimming removed 7 bases at V and 0 bases at J, with 25 bases between. CDR3 in amino acids: CASTMGRFTGLKAKNIQYF. CDR3 coding DNA: TGTGCCAGCACTATGGGCAGATTTACAGGCCTAAAAGCCAAAAACATTCAGTACTTC.

In regard to this clone: Other DNA sequences in the sample encode the same CDR3. The rearrangement links TRBV29-1 to TRBJ1-2; the D is unclear. V shed 3 bases and J shed 4 bases, with 6 bases lying between them. This CDR3 spans 11 amino acids. Germline V gives CDR1 SQVTM, CDR2 ANQGSEA. This chain's CDR3 is CSVDPGYGYTF. CDR3 sequence (DNA): TGCAGCGTTGACCCGGGCTATGGCTACACCTTC.

V is TRBV19 and J is TRBJ1-6, with 7 bases identical to TRBD1. Germline CDR1 LNHDA, CDR2 SQIVND (reference sequence). Losses at the gene ends were 6 bases for V and 5 bases for J; bases not matched to a gene: 7. The CDR3 totals 15 residues. The CDR3 bases are TGTGCCAGTAGCTACGGGACAGTTAATAATTCACCCCTCCACTTT. Translating gives CASSYGTVNNSPLHF.

The rearrangement uses TRBV5-6 and TRBJ2-3; TRBD2 agrees at 8 bases. The V and J ends lost 2 bases and 4 bases, in that order; junction bases with no gene match: 6. The length of the CDR3 is 15 residues. The germline gives CDR1 SGHDT, CDR2 YYEEEE. CDR3 amino acids: CASSFWTGGADTQYF. The CDR3 nucleotides are TGTGCCAGCAGCTTTTGGACGGGAGGGGCAGATACGCAGTATTTT.

The chain couples TRBV28 to TRBJ1-2; 7 bases map to TRBD1. Trimming cost V 4 bases and J 7 bases; bases outside gene matches: 9. This CDR3 has 14 residues. Germline loops: CDR1 MDHEN, CDR2 SYDVKM. CDR3 loop: CASSSYPTGVGYTF. In DNA, the CDR3 is TGTGCCAGCAGTTCTTACCCTACAGGGGTTGGCTACACCTTC.

This chain joins TRBV6-6 and TRBJ2-5; 9 bases line up with TRBD1. V lost 6 bases and J lost 5; bases outside the gene matches: 13. CDR3 length: 16 residues. Germline V gene data show CDR1 as MNHNY and CDR2 as SVGAGI (reference sequence). CDR3 in DNA: TGTGCCAGCAGATCAACCGGGACAGGGCTCATGGAGACCCAGTACTTC. It translates to CASRSTGTGLMETQYF.

As for this clone: One end of the junction does not line up with germline, which may come from a read error. The chain joins TRBV2 to TRBJ1-3; D perhaps matches TRBD1 (5 bases). This CDR3 is 14 amino acids long. Germline V gene data show CDR1 as SNHLY and CDR2 as FYNNEI. For the CDR3, the DNA is TGTGCCAGCAGAGAAGACAGCTCTGGAAACACCATATATTTT. It specifies CASREDSSGNTIYF.

The V call is TRBV18, the J call TRBJ2-3; D might be TRBD1 (5 bases). Germline CDR1 reads KGHSH; CDR2 reads LQKENI. With 1 base removed from V and 1 base from J, the gap between germline ends came to 6 bases. This CDR3 is 14 amino acids long. CDR3 sequence reads: CASSPQGRTDTQYF. CDR3 DNA sequence: TGTGCCAGCTCACCACAGGGGCGCACAGATACGCAGTATTTT.

V gene TRBV7-8 combines with J gene TRBJ2-7; D gene ambiguous. This CDR3 region has 13 residues. The V and J ends lost 1 base and 0 bases respectively, with 4 bases between them. The germline V gene has CDR1 SGHVS and CDR2 FQNEAQ. CDR3 bases: TGTGCCAGCAGCTTAGACACCTCCTACGAGCAGTACTTC. Its translation is CASSLDTSYEQYF.

This clone has only a few counts. V and J are TRBV12-3 or TRBV12-4 and TRBJ2-7; weak D call: TRBD2 (7 bases). There are 13 residues in the CDR3. V lost 6 bases, J lost 5 bases, and 14 bases lay in between. DNA for the CDR3: TGTGCCAGCAGCGTGGGGGGGCTGCACGAGCAGTACGTC. This sequence encodes CASSVGGLHEQYV.

This clone was recorded a few times. The rearrangement links TRBV9 to TRBJ1-2; weak D call: TRBD1 (5 bases). The CDR3 covers 15 residues. From germline, CDR1 is SGDLS and CDR2 YYNGEE. V was shortened by 0 bases and J by 3 bases, with 12 bases between the two germline ends. CDR3 residues: CASSVGGEYDYGYTF. DNA of the CDR3: TGTGCCAGCAGCGTAGGGGGGGAGTACGACTATGGCTACACCTTC.

V usage is TRBV5-1 and J usage is TRBJ2-5; 7 bases line up with TRBD1. The germline gives CDR1 SGHRS, CDR2 YFSETQ. Losses at the gene ends were 4 bases for V and 3 bases for J; bases not matched to a gene: 6. The CDR3 has 14 residues. In nucleotides, the CDR3 is TGCGCCAGCAGCCGGGGACAGAGCAAAGAGACCCAGTACTTC. This translates into CASSRGQSKETQYF.

This clone was seen just once. The chain couples TRBV12-5 to TRBJ1-1; TRBD1 is a possible D gene (5 bases). The CDR3 contains 16 residues. The ends were cut back, 0 bases at V and 4 bases at J, with 15 bases in the middle. Per the germline V gene, CDR1 is LGHNT and CDR2 is FRNRAP. The CDR3 sequence: CASGLVLGGIFTEAFF. CDR3 bases: TGTGCTAGTGGTTTGGTACTCGGGGGGATTTTCACTGAAGCTTTCTTT. Complete variable domain (other parts from reference TRBV12-5 and TRBJ1-1): DARVTQTPRHKVTEMGQEVTMRCQPILGHNTVFWYRQTMMQGLELLAYFRNRAPLDDSGMPKDRFSAEMPDATLATLKIQPSEPRDSAVYFCASGLVLGGIFTEAFFGQGTRLTVV.

This chain joins TRBV5-4 and TRBJ2-3; 7 bases map to TRBD1. V gave up 1 base and J gave up 3 bases; unmatched junction bases: 8. CDR1 is SGHNT and CDR2 is YYREEE in the germline V gene (reference sequence). The CDR3 runs to 16 residues. The CDR3 sequence: CASSLKLTGSTDTQYF. The CDR3 coding sequence is TGTGCCAGCAGCTTGAAGTTGACAGGGAGTACAGATACGCAGTATTTT.

V is TRBV6-5 and J is TRBJ1-5, with 10 bases that match TRBD1. CDR1 is MNHEY and CDR2 is SVGAGI in the germline V gene. Unmatched junction bases numbered 5, after V lost 0 bases and J lost 6 bases. The CDR3 has 16 residues. CDR3 residues: CASSYSAGTGVQPQHF. CDR3 in DNA: TGTGCCAGCAGTTACTCTGCCGGGACAGGGGTTCAGCCCCAGCATTTT.

The V call is TRBV7-6, the J call TRBJ2-1, with 11 bases lining up with TRBD1. Germline-derived CDR1 and CDR2 are SGHVS and FNYEAQ. CDR3 length: 15 residues. Unmatched junction bases numbered 4, after V lost 5 bases and J lost 4 bases. For the CDR3, the DNA is TGTGCCAGCAGCGGAGGGACAGGGGGTTACAATGAGCAGTTCTTC. This codes for CASSGGTGGYNEQFF.

The chain uses TRBV19 and TRBJ1-2, with D perhaps matching TRBD1 (5 bases). Germline lookup yields CDR1 LNHDA and CDR2 SQIVND (reference sequence). Between the trimmed V and J ends, which lost 6 bases and 4 bases, there was a span of 12 bases. The CDR3 length is 13 residues. DNA for the CDR3: TGTGCCAGTAGCCCCGGGGGGGGCTATGGCTACACCTTC. Translating it yields CASSPGGGYGYTF.

Details on this clone: Relative to the germline gene, one junction end is altered; a read error may explain this. This chain connects TRBV12-3 or TRBV12-4 to TRBJ1-1; TRBD1 aligns across 7 bases. The CDR3 is made up of 11 amino acids. The CDR3 reads CASSAGQERVF. In DNA, the CDR3 is TGTGCCAGCAGTGCTGGACAGGAGCGAGTCTTT.

This clone has a handful of counts. V is TRBV23-1 and J is TRBJ2-3; D perhaps matches TRBD2 (5 bases). TRBV23-1 is an ORF; its function is uncertain. This CDR3 comprises 16 residues. Trimming stripped 3 bases from V and 3 bases from J, with 16 bases between. The CDR3 DNA reads TGCGCCAGCAGTCAGCAAGCGGTAGGTATTACAGATACGCAGTATTTT. It translates to CASSQQAVGITDTQYF.

The chain links TRBV19 to TRBJ2-3; the match to TRBD1 covers 9 bases. The germline V gene encodes CDR1 LNHDA and CDR2 SQIVND (reference sequence). The CDR3 extends over 13 amino acids. V was pared by 4 bases and J by 10 bases, with 6 bases of the junction left unmatched. CDR3 amino acids: CASSTNRDRAQYF. The CDR3 DNA reads as TGTGCCAGTAGTACAAACCGGGACAGGGCGCAGTATTTT.